This T cell receptor (beta chain) is from a study of T-cell memory formation after mild COVID-19. From the 5' RACE reads, TCRdb called clonotypes with MiXCR, one entry per CDR3 protein. The sample lists about 84,000 distinct CDR3 sequences, about 15% occurring once. This clonotype has only a few counts. Germline loops: CDR1 LGHNA, CDR2 YSLEER. The ends were cut back, 1 base at V and 3 bases at J, with 9 bases in the middle. CDR3 length: 15 amino acids. Source material: PBMCs or a T cell subset sorted from them (not recorded which). J is TRBJ1-4 and V is TRBV4-3, with D hard to call. This receptor was identified in an adult woman who had mild COVID-19 (a few samples of this study predate the infection). Cell type and time point are not known. The CDR3 loop is CASSQAERSNEKLFF. The CDR3 DNA is TGCGCCAGCAGCCAAGCGGAGCGATCTAATGAAAAACTGTTTTTT.